Sequencing of this TCR beta chain was carried out in a study of blood T cell repertoires in COVID-19. The length of the CDR3 is 15 residues. In germline, CDR1 is LNHDA, CDR2 SQIVND (reference sequence). The V gene lost 3 bases and the J gene lost 3 bases, with 12 bases spanning the gap. Clones were read by immunoSEQ multiplex PCR, and TCRdb kept only the in-frame ones, dropping some. The sample consists of 400,000 to 500,000 clones, nearly 90% of them appearing once. Participant age was about 18 to 89 years, and participants resided in fewer than 25 US areas. This chain joins TRBV19 and TRBJ1-5; D remains unclear. The sample taken for sequencing was PBMCs or T cells enriched from blood (not recorded which). The receptor comes from a woman aged 18-29 years who had been exposed to COVID-19. CDR3 nucleotides: TGTGCCAGTAGTATGGGCTCGCAATACAATCAGCCCCAGCATTTT. Its protein is CASSMGSQYNQPQHF.